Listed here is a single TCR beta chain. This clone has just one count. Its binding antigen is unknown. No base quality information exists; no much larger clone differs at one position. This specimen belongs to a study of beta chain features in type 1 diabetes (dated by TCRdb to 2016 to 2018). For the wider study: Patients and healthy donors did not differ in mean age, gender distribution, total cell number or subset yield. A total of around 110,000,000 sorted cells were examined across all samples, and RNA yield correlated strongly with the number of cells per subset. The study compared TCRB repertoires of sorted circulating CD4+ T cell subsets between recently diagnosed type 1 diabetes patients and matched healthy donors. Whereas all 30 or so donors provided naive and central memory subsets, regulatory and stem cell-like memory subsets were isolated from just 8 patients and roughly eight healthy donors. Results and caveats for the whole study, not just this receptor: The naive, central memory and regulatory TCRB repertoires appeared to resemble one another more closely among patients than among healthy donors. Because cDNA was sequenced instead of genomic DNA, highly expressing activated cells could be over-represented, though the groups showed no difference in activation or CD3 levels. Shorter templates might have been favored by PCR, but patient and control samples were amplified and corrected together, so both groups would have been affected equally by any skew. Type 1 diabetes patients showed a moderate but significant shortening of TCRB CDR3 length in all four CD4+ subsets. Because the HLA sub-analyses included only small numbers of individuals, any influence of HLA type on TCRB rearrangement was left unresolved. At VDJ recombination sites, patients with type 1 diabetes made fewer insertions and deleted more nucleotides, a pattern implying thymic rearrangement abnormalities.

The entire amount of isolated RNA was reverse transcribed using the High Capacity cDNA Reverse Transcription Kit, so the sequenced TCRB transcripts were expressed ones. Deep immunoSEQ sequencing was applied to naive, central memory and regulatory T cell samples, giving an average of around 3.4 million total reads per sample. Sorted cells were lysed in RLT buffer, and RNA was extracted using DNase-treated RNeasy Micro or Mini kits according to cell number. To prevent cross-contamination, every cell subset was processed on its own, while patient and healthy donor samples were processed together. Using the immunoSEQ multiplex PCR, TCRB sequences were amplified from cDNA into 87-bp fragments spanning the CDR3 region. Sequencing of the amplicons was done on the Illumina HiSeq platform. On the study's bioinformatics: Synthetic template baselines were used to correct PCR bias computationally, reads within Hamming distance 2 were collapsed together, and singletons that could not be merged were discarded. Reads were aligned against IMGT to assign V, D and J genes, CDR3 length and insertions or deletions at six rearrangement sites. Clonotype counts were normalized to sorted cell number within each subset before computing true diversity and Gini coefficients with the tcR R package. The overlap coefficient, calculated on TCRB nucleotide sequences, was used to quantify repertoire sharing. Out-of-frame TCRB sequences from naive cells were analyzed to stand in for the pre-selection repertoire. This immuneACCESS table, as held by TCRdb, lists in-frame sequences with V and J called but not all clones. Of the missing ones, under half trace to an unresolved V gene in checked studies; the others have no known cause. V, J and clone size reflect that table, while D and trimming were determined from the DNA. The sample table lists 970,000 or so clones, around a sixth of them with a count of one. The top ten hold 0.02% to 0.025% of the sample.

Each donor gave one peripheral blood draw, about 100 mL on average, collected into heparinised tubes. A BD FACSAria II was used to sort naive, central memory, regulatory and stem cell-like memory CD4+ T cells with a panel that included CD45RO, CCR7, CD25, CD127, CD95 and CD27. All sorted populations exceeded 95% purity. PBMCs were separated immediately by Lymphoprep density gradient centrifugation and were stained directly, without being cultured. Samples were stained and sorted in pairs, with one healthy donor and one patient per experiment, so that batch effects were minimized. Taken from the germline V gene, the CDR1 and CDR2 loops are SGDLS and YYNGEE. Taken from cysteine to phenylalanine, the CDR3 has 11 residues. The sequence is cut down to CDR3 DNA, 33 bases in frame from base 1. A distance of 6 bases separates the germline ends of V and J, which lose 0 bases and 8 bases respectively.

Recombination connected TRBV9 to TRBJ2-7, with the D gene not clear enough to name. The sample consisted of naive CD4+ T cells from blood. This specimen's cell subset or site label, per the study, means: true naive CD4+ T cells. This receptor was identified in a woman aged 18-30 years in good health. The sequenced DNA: TGTGCCAGCAGCGTAGGTCGGAAGCAGTACTTC. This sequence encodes CASSVGRKQYF.